These T cell receptor beta chains were read from a single sample in a study of blood T cells in healthy people across ages. MiXCR, run by TCRdb on the 5' RACE reads, gives a single entry per CDR3 protein. The profile covers 600,000 to 850,000 distinct CDR3 sequences, with roughly 45% appearing a single time and 20% taken by the ten largest. Specimen: blood. These receptors all stem from a woman aged 55-70 years in good health. CDR3s leave out the opening cysteine and the closing phenylalanine or tryptophan. Fields, in order: J gene, clone size, V gene, CDR3 protein. Not every row has a clone size; where given, it reads once, few, many or a size class.

TRBJ2-1	many	TRBV4-3	ASSQDRSSYNEQF
TRBJ2-1	.	TRBV30	AWSLSRTSSYNEQF
TRBJ1-2	.	TRBV9	AGSVGTASNYGST
TRBJ2-1	many	TRBV7-3	ASSLIESSYNEQF
TRBJ1-5	.	TRBV20-1	SARSPGREIQPQH
TRBJ2-3	many	TRBV5-1	ASSSGLAGAKDTQY
TRBJ2-1	.	TRBV2	ASRDDRDSEHEQF
TRBJ2-7	few	TRBV7-3	ASSRAGGTEQY
TRBJ2-5	.	TRBV20-1	SASLPAGGPETQY
TRBJ2-2	.	TRBV7-3	ASSTNRDGELF
.	few	TRBV20-1	SATGTSGVGETQY
TRBJ2-5	few	TRBV7-8	ASSLGTSGAQGETQY
TRBJ1-4	few	TRBV7-9	ASSLRGSGRINEKLF
TRBJ2-5	.	TRBV20-1	SASTTSGEETQY
TRBJ2-7	many	TRBV29-1	SVDSATSNYEQY
TRBJ2-7	.	TRBV6-2/TRBV6-3	ASSLGRLEKQY
TRBJ1-1	.	TRBV29-1	SVVSGQSEAF
TRBJ2-7	few	TRBV20-1	SARPTSGASYEQY
TRBJ1-4	.	TRBV28	ASSLSGGGTNEKLF
TRBJ2-2	.	TRBV7-7	ASSLAPRGELF
TRBJ1-4	few	TRBV29-1	SVEDQEKLF
TRBJ2-1	.	TRBV20-1	SARLTRAEPHNEQF
TRBJ2-2	many	TRBV29-1	SVEIVAGELF
TRBJ1-4	few	TRBV7-9	ASSPMRLGEKLF
TRBJ2-7	few	TRBV12-3/TRBV12-4	ASRGTGGLYEQY
TRBJ2-1	few	TRBV28	ASSSQDRGPFEF
TRBJ2-7	.	TRBV6-4	ASRVGTSGGKHYEQY
TRBJ1-4	.	TRBV28	ASRPPVSRDEKLF
TRBJ2-3	.	TRBV20-1	SAREGRGGDTQY
TRBJ2-1	.	TRBV20-1	SASGRDYNEQF
.	few	TRBV6-6	ASSYSQTASYEQY
TRBJ2-5	few	TRBV5-1	ASSLAGLAGVETQY
TRBJ2-1	.	TRBV6-6	AILNRGSDEQF
TRBJ2-7	.	TRBV6-1	ASSESTSEQY
TRBJ1-1	few	TRBV20-1	STGWGNTEAF
TRBJ2-7	.	TRBV20-1	SAGVHGSSYEQY
TRBJ2-1	.	TRBV12-3/TRBV12-4	ASSLRTDTPF
TRBJ2-3	.	TRBV7-6	ASSPRRGLAGISTDTQY
.	few	TRBV3-1	ASSQEARPSGEQY
TRBJ2-1	.	TRBV7-9	ASSLKENYNEQF
TRBJ1-4	few	TRBV5-1	ASSLGGGGTNEKLF
TRBJ2-2	few	TRBV6-5	ASTLPGTGELF
.	.	TRBV5-6	ASSFQGPLREQY
TRBJ2-1	few	TRBV24-1	ATSVSGRAFGEQF
TRBJ2-6	many	TRBV12-3/TRBV12-4	ASSLPGANVLT
TRBJ2-7	.	TRBV20-1	SARAPDTSYEQY
TRBJ1-5	.	TRBV20-1	SASVTGAGGQPQH
TRBJ2-2	.	TRBV20-1	SARFGTTDTGELF
TRBJ2-1	.	TRBV7-9	ASSLPRTGGDNEQF
TRBJ2-7	many	TRBV12-3/TRBV12-4	ASSLQTYEQY
TRBJ1-6	.	TRBV7-3	AGPGTGPHSPLH
TRBJ1-1	.	TRBV3-1	ASSHGQGTEAF
TRBJ1-2	.	TRBV6-6	ASSPLTGGHGYT
TRBJ2-3	.	TRBV20-1	SARGRTSGRALDTQY
TRBJ2-5	many	TRBV27	ASSPTGGQETQY
TRBJ2-5	.	TRBV7-9	ASSHPADLGLEQY
TRBJ1-6	.	TRBV20-1	SARGQGSYNSPLH
.	once	TRBV7-2	ASSPRVRAIQETQF
TRBJ2-5	.	TRBV7-9	ASSSPSTGKNQETQY